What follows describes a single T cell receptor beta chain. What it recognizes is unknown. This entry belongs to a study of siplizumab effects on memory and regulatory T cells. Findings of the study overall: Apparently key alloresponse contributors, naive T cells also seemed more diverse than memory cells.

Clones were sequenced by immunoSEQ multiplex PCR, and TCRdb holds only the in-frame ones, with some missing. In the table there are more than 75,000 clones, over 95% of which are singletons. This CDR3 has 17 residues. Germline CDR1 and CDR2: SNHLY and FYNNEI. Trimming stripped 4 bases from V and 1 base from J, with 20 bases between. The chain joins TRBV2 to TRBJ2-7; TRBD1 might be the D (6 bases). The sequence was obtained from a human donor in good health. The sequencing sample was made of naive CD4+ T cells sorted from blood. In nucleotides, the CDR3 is TGTGCCAGCAGTGTTAGTCAGGGGTTCGGAGAGTCCTACGAGCAGTACTTC. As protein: CASSVSQGFGESYEQYF.